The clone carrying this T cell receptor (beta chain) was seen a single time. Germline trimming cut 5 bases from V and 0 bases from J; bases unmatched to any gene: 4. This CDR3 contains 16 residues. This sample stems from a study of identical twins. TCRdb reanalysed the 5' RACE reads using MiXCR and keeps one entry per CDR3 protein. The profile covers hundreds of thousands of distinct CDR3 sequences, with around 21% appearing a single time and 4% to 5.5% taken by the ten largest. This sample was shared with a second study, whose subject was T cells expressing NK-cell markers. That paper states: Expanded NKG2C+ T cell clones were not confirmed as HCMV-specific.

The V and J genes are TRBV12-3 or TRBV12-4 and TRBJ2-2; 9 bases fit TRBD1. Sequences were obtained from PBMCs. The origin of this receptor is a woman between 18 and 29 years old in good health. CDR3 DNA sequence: TGTGCCAGCAGTCACCGGACAGGGGCGAACACCGGGGAGCTGTTTTTT. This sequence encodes CASSHRTGANTGELFF.